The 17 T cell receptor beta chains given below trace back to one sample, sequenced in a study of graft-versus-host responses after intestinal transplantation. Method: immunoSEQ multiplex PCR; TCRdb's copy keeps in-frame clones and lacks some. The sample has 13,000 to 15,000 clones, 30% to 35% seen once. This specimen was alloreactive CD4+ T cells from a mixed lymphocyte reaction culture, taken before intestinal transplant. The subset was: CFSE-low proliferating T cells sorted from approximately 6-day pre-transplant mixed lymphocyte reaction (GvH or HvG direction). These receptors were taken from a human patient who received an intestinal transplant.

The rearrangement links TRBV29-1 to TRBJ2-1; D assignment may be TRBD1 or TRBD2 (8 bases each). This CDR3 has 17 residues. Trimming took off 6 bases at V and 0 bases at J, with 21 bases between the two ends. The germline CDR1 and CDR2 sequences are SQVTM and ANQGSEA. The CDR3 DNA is TGCAGCGTCGGACAGGGAATTAGCGGGGCCTCCTACAATGAGCAGTTCTTC. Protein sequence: CSVGQGISGASYNEQFF.

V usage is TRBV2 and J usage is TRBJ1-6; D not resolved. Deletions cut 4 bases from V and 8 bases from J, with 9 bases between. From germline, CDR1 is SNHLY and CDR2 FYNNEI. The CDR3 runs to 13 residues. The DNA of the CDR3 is TGTGCCAGCAGTGGAGGAGCAGATTCACCCCTCCACTTT. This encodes CASSGGADSPLHF.

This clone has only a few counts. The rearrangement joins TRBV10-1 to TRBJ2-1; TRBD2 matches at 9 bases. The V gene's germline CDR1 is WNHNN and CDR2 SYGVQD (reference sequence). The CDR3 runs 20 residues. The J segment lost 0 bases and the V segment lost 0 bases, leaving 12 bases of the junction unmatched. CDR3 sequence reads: CASSESSWVAGVSSYNEQFF. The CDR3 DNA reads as TGCGCCAGCAGTGAGTCGTCTTGGGTAGCGGGAGTGAGCTCCTACAATGAGCAGTTCTTC.

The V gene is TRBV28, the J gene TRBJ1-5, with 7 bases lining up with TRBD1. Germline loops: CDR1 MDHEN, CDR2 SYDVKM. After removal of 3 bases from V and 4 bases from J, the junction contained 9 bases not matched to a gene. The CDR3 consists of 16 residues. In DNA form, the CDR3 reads TGTGCCAGCAGTTTTAGGGGGCAGGGGCAGAATCAGCCCCAGCATTTT. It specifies CASSFRGQGQNQPQHF.

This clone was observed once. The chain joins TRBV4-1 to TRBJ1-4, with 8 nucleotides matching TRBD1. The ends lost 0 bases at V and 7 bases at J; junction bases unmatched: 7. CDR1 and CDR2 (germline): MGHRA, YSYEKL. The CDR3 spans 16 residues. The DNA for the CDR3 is TGCGCCAGCAGCCAAGAGGGTGTCAGGGGGCGTGAAAAACTGTTTTTT. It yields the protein CASSQEGVRGREKLFF.

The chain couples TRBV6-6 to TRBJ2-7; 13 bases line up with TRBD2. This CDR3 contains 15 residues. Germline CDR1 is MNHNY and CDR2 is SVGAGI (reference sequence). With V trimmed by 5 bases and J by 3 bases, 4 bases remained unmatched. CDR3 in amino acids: CASSMGLAGSYEQYF. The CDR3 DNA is TGTGCCAGCAGTATGGGACTAGCGGGAAGCTACGAGCAGTACTTC.

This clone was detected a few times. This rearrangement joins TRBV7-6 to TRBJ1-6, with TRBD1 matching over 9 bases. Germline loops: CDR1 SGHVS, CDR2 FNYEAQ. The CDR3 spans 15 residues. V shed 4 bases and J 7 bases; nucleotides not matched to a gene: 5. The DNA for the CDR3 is TGTGCCAGCAGCTCCTCCGGGACAGGGAATTCACCCCTCCACTTT. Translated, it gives CASSSSGTGNSPLHF.

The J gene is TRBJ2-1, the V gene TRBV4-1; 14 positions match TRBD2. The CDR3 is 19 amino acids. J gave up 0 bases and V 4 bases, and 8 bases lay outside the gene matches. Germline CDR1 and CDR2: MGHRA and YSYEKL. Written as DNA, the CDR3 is TGCGCCAGCAGCCCTACCGGGACTAGCGGGAGACTCTCCTACAATGAGCAGTTCTTC. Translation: CASSPTGTSGRLSYNEQFF.

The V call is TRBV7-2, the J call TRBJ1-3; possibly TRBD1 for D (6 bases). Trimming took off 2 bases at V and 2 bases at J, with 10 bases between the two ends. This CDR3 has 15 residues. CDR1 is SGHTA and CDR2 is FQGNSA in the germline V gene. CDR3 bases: TGTGCCAGCAGCTTAAGATCAGGGGCTGGAAACACCATATATTTT. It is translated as CASSLRSGAGNTIYF.

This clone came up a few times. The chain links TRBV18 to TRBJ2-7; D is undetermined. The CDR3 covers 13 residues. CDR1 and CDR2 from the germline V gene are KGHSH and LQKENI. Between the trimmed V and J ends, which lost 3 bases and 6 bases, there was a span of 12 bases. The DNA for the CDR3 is TGTGCCAGCTCACCTACAGACACGCTCGAGCAGTACTTC. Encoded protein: CASSPTDTLEQYF.

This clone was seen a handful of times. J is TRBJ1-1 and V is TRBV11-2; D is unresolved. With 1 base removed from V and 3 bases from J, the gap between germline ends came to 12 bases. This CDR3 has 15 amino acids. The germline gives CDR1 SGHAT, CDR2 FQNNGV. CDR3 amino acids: CASSLGRGPYTEAFF. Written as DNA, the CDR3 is TGTGCCAGCAGCTTAGGGCGCGGACCTTACACTGAAGCTTTCTTT. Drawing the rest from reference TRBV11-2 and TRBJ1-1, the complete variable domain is EAGVAQSPRYKIIEKRQSVAFWCNPISGHATLYWYQQILGQGPKLLIQFQNNGVVDDSQLPKDRFSAERLKGVDSTLKIQPAKLEDSAVYLCASSLGRGPYTEAFFGQGTRLTVV.

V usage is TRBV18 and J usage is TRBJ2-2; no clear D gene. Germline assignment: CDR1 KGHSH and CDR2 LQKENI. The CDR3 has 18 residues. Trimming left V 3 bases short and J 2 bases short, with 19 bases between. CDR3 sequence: CASSPNSVLGINTGELFF. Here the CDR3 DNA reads TGTGCCAGCTCACCGAACTCGGTGTTAGGGATAAACACCGGGGAGCTGTTTTTT.

CDR3 sequence reads: CATWDRGQVYEQYF. The CDR3 DNA reads TGTGCCACCTGGGACAGGGGGCAGGTCTACGAGCAGTACTTC. The chain uses TRBV10-3 and TRBJ2-7; TRBD1 matches 12 bases. V dropped 10 bases and J dropped 3; count of bases not matched to a gene: 7. Germline CDR1 reads ENHRY; CDR2 reads SYGVKD. The CDR3 covers 14 residues.

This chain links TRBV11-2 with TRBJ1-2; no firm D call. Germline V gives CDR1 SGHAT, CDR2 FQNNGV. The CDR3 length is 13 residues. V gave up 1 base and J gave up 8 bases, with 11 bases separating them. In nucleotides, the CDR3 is TGTGCCAGCAGCTTAGGCAGTCGAGGGGGCTACACCTTC. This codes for CASSLGSRGGYTF.

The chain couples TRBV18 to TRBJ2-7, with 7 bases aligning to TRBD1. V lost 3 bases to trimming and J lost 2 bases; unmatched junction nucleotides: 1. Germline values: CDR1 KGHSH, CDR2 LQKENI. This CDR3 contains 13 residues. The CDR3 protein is CASSPQGAYEQYF. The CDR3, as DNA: TGTGCCAGCTCACCCCAGGGGGCCTACGAGCAGTACTTC.

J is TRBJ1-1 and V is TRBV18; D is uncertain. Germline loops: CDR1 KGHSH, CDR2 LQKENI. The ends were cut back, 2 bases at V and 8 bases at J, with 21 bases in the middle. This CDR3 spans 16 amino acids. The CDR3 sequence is CASSPRAVYRVQEAFF. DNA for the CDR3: TGTGCCAGCTCACCAAGGGCTGTATACCGTGTACAGGAAGCTTTCTTT. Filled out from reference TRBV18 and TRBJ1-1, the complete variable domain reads NAGVMQNPRHLVRRRGQEARLRCSPMKGHSHVYWYRQLPEEGLKFMVYLQKENIIDESGMPKERFSAEFPKEGPSILRIQQVVRGDSAAYFCASSPRAVYRVQEAFFGQGTRLTVV.

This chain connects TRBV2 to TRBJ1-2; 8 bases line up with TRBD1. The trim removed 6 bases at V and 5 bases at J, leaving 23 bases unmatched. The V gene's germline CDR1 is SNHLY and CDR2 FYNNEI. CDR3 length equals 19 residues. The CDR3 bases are TGTGCCAGCAGCGGACAGGGCTTCACGAAGCGAATGGTTGTGTATGGCTACACCTTC. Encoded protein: CASSGQGFTKRMVVYGYTF.